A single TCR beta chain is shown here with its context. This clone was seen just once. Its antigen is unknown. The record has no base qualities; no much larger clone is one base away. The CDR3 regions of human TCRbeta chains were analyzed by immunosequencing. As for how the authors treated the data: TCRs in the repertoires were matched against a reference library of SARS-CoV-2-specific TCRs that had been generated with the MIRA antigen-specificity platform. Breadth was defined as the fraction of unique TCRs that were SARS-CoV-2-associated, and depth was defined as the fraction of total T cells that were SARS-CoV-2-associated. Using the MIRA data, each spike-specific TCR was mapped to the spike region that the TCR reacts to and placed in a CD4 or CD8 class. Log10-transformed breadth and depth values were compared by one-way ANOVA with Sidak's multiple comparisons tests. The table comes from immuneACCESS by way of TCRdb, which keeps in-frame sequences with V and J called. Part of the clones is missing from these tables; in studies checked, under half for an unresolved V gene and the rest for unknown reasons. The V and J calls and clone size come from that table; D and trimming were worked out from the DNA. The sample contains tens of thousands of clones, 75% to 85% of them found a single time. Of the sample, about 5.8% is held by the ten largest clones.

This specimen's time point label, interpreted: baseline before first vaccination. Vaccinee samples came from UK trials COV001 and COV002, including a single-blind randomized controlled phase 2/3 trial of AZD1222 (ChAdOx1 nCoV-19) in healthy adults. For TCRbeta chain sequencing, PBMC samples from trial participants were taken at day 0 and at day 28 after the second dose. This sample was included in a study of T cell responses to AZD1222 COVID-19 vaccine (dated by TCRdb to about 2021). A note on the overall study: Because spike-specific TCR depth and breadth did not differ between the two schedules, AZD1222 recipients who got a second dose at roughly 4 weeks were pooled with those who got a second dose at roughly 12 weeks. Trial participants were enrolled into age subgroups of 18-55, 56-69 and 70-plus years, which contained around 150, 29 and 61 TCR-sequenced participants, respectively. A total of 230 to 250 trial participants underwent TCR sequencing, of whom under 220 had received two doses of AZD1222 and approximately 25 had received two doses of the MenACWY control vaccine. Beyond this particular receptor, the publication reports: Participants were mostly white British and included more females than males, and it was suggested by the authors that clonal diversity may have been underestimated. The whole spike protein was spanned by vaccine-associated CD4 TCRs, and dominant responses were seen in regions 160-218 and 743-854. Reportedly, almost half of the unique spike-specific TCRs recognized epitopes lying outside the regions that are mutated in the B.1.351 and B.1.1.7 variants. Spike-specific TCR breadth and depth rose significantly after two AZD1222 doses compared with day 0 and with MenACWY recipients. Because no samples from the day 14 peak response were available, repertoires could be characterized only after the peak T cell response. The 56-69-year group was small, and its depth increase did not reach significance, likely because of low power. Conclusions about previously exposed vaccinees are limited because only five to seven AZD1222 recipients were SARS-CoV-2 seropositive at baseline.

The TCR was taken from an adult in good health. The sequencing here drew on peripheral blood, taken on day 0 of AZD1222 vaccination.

The sequenced DNA is TGTGCCAGCAGCTTAGTGCGTGAAACTGAAGCTTTCTTT. It translates to CASSLVRETEAFF. Recombination linked TRBV11-3 to TRBJ1-1, with the D gene too uncertain to name. Based on the germline V gene, the CDR1 and CDR2 sequences are SGHNT and YENEEA. V is cut by 1 base and J by 5 bases, and the space between the germline ends is 8 bases. Reading from cysteine to phenylalanine, the CDR3 counts 13 amino acids. The CDR3 DNA has 39 bases and is translated from base 1.